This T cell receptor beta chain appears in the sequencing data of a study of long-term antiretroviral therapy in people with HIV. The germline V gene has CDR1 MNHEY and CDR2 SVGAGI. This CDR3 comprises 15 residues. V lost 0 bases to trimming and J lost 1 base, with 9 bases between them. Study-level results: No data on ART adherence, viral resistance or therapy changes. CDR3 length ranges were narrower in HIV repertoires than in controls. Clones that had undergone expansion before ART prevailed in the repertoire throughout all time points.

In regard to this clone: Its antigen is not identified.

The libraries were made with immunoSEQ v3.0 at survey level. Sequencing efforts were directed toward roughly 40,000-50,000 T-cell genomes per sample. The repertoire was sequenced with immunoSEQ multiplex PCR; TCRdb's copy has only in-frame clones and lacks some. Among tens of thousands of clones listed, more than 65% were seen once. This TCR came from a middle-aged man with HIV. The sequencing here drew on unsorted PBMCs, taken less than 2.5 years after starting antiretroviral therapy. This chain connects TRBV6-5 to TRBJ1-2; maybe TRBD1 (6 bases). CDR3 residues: CASSYSRGVNYGYTF. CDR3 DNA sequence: TGTGCCAGCAGTTACTCGAGGGGGGTTAACTATGGCTACACCTTC.